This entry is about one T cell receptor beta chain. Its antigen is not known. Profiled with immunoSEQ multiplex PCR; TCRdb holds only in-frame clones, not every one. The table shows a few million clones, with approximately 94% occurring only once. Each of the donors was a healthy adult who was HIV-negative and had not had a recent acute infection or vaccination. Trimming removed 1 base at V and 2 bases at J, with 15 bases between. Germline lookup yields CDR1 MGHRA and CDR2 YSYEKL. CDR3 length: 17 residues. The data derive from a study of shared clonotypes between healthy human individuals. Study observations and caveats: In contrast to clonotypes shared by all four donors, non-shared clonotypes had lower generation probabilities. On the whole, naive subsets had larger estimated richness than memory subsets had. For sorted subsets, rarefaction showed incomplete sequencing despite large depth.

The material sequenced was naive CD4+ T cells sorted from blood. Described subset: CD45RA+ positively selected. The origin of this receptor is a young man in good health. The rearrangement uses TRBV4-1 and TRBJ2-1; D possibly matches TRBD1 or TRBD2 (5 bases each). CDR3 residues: CASSQGSGTGTYNEQFF. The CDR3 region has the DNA TGCGCCAGCAGCCAAGGGTCCGGGACCGGGACCTACAATGAGCAGTTCTTC.